A selection of T cell receptor beta chains follows, all from one sample in a study of neurological immune-mediated disorders. MiXCR, applied by TCRdb to the 5' RACE reads, yields one record per CDR3 protein. Of some 60,000 distinct CDR3 sequences listed, approximately 12% are singletons. Sequenced input: PBMCs. The receptor source for this set is a male donor with HTLV-1-associated myelopathy (HAM/TSP). CDR3s include the opening cysteine and the closing phenylalanine or tryptophan. Each record gives: CDR3 DNA, CDR3 protein, V gene, J gene, D gene, clone size. The D gene is left open where the match is weak. Size is omitted from some rows. Given values are once, few, many or a class for expanded clones.

CDR3nt: TGTGCCAGCAGCCTAGACAGGGGGTCCGAGCAGTACTTC
CDR3aa: CASSLDRGSEQYF
v_gene: TRBV7-2
j_gene: TRBJ2-7
d_gene: TRBD1
abundance: NA

CDR3nt: TGTGCCAGCAGCCAAGGAATGGGTTGGCAGCCCCTGGGGCCCCAGCATTTT
CDR3aa: CASSQGMGWQPLGPQHF
v_gene: TRBV3-1
j_gene: TRBJ1-5
d_gene: NA
abundance: many

CDR3nt: TGTGCCAGCAGCGTAGGACGCCAGAGGAGGAGGGTCCCCGGGGAGCTGTTTTTT
CDR3aa: CASSVGRQRRRVPGELFF
v_gene: TRBV9
j_gene: TRBJ2-2
d_gene: NA
abundance: many

CDR3nt: TGCAGCGTTGGTCGGCCCCCGCGCCAGGAGAACTATGGCTACACCTTC
CDR3aa: CSVGRPPRQENYGYTF
v_gene: TRBV29-1
j_gene: TRBJ1-2
d_gene: NA
abundance: many

CDR3nt: TGTGCCATCAGTGAAGCTGAAGCCACCTACAATGAGCAGTTCTTC
CDR3aa: CAISEAEATYNEQFF
v_gene: TRBV10-3
j_gene: TRBJ2-1
d_gene: NA
abundance: few

CDR3nt: TGTGCCAGCAGCCACCGAACAGGGGGCGTGGACTATGGCTACACCTTC
CDR3aa: CASSHRTGGVDYGYTF
v_gene: TRBV14
j_gene: TRBJ1-2
d_gene: TRBD1
abundance: many

CDR3nt: TGTGCCAGCAGTTTAAATACGGGACTGAACACTGAAGCTTTCTTT
CDR3aa: CASSLNTGLNTEAFF
v_gene: TRBV12-3/TRBV12-4
j_gene: TRBJ1-1
d_gene: NA
abundance: many

CDR3nt: TGCAGTGCACCACAGCATAACTATGGCTACACCTTC
CDR3aa: CSAPQHNYGYTF
v_gene: TRBV20-1
j_gene: TRBJ1-2
d_gene: NA
abundance: many

CDR3nt: TGTGCCAGCAGCTACCAAGAGACCCAGTACTTC
CDR3aa: CASSYQETQYF
v_gene: TRBV5-4
j_gene: TRBJ2-5
d_gene: NA
abundance: many

CDR3nt: TGCGCCAGCAGCCTCTTTGGAGGGTCTAACTATGGCTACACCTTC
CDR3aa: CASSLFGGSNYGYTF
v_gene: TRBV5-1
j_gene: TRBJ1-2
d_gene: NA
abundance: many

CDR3nt: TGTGCCAGCAGTGTAGGTCCCGGGGAGCTGTTTTTT
CDR3aa: CASSVGPGELFF
v_gene: TRBV27
j_gene: TRBJ2-2
d_gene: NA
abundance: many

CDR3nt: TGTGCCAGCAGTCCAGACAGGGGTAACTATGGCTACACCTTC
CDR3aa: CASSPDRGNYGYTF
v_gene: TRBV7-2
j_gene: TRBJ1-2
d_gene: TRBD1
abundance: many

CDR3nt: TGTGCCAGCACTCCCCGGGACAGGGTGGACGAGCAGTACTTC
CDR3aa: CASTPRDRVDEQYF
v_gene: TRBV7-9
j_gene: TRBJ2-7
d_gene: TRBD1
abundance: many

CDR3nt: TGTGCCAGCAGCTTAAGTGGCGGGGGGACGGGAAATACGCAGTATTTT
CDR3aa: CASSLSGGGTGNTQYF
v_gene: TRBV7-6
j_gene: TRBJ2-3
d_gene: TRBD2
abundance: NA

CDR3nt: TGTGCCAGCAGTTACCAGGACCCAAGCACAGATACGCAGTATTTT
CDR3aa: CASSYQDPSTDTQYF
v_gene: TRBV6-6
j_gene: TRBJ2-3
d_gene: NA
abundance: many

CDR3nt: TGCAGTGCGATAGGGACAGATACGCAGTATTTT
CDR3aa: CSAIGTDTQYF
v_gene: TRBV20-1
j_gene: TRBJ2-3
d_gene: NA
abundance: many

CDR3nt: TGTGCCAGCAGCCGACAGAGTACCGGGGAGCTGTTTTTT
CDR3aa: CASSRQSTGELFF
v_gene: TRBV12-3/TRBV12-4
j_gene: TRBJ2-2
d_gene: NA
abundance: many

CDR3nt: TGCAGTGCTCGGGCCGGGACAACCTACGAGCAGTACTTC
CDR3aa: CSARAGTTYEQYF
v_gene: TRBV20-1
j_gene: TRBJ2-7
d_gene: NA
abundance: many

CDR3nt: TGTGCCAGCAGCTTACCCAAAGAGACCCAGTACTTC
CDR3aa: CASSLPKETQYF
v_gene: TRBV13
j_gene: TRBJ2-5
d_gene: NA
abundance: NA

CDR3nt: TGTGCCAGCAGTTTAGATCCGGGGCGACCCCAGCATTTT
CDR3aa: CASSLDPGRPQHF
v_gene: TRBV28
j_gene: TRBJ1-5
d_gene: NA
abundance: medium-sized

CDR3nt: TGTGCCAGCAGCGTAGAAGTCGGGGGGGCGTCGGGAACGCAGTATTTT
CDR3aa: CASSVEVGGASGTQYF
v_gene: TRBV9
j_gene: TRBJ2-3
d_gene: TRBD2
abundance: many

CDR3nt: TGTGCCAGCAGTGAACTCAACCGGGGCAATCAGCCCCAGCATTTT
CDR3aa: CASSELNRGNQPQHF
v_gene: TRBV2
j_gene: TRBJ1-5
d_gene: NA
abundance: many

CDR3nt: TGTGCCAGCAAAGCCGTCAGGGCCGAGCAGTTCTTC
CDR3aa: CASKAVRAEQFF
v_gene: TRBV6-2/TRBV6-3
j_gene: TRBJ2-1
d_gene: NA
abundance: NA

CDR3nt: TGCAGTGTTCAGGGAGCGGCGGGAGAAAAACTGTTTTTT
CDR3aa: CSVQGAAGEKLFF
v_gene: TRBV20-1
j_gene: TRBJ1-4
d_gene: NA
abundance: medium-sized

CDR3nt: TGTGCCAGCAGTTACCGGGACAGGGGTCTCAATGAGCAGTTCTTC
CDR3aa: CASSYRDRGLNEQFF
v_gene: TRBV6-2/TRBV6-3
j_gene: TRBJ2-1
d_gene: TRBD1
abundance: many

CDR3nt: TGTGCCAGCAGTGAACTAGCGGGGGGCCAAGAGACCCAGTACTTC
CDR3aa: CASSELAGGQETQYF
v_gene: TRBV6-1
j_gene: TRBJ2-5
d_gene: TRBD2
abundance: many

CDR3nt: TGTGCCAGCGCCCTTGGACAGGGGTACGAGCAGTACTTC
CDR3aa: CASALGQGYEQYF
v_gene: TRBV5-6
j_gene: TRBJ2-7
d_gene: TRBD1
abundance: many

CDR3nt: TGCAGCGTTGTTTTTGTGGGCCGCGAGCAGTACTTC
CDR3aa: CSVVFVGREQYF
v_gene: TRBV29-1
j_gene: TRBJ2-7
d_gene: NA
abundance: many

CDR3nt: TGCGCCAGCAGCCAAGTCGCCAATTCACCCCTCCACTTT
CDR3aa: CASSQVANSPLHF
v_gene: TRBV4-1
j_gene: TRBJ1-6
d_gene: NA
abundance: many

CDR3nt: TGTGCCAGCAGCTTACAGGGGGCCATCTACGAGCAGTACTTC
CDR3aa: CASSLQGAIYEQYF
v_gene: TRBV7-9
j_gene: TRBJ2-7
d_gene: TRBD1
abundance: many

CDR3nt: TGTGCCAGCAGTTATTTGATAGTGGCTGAGCAGTTCTTC
CDR3aa: CASSYLIVAEQFF
v_gene: TRBV12-3/TRBV12-4
j_gene: TRBJ2-1
d_gene: NA
abundance: many

CDR3nt: TGTGCCAGCAGACAAACAGGGGAGTTAGGCGGCTACACCTTC
CDR3aa: CASRQTGELGGYTF
v_gene: TRBV6-5
j_gene: TRBJ1-2
d_gene: TRBD1
abundance: many

CDR3nt: TGTGTCAGCAGCGTAAGACAGGGGGCTGGAAACACCATATATTTT
CDR3aa: CVSSVRQGAGNTIYF
v_gene: TRBV9
j_gene: TRBJ1-3
d_gene: TRBD1
abundance: NA

CDR3nt: TGTGCCACCAGCAGAGATGATGCAGGGTACTACGAGCAGTACTTC
CDR3aa: CATSRDDAGYYEQYF
v_gene: TRBV15
j_gene: TRBJ2-7
d_gene: NA
abundance: many

CDR3nt: TGTGCCAGCAGTCCGGACCGGGAGCTGTTTTTT
CDR3aa: CASSPDRELFF
v_gene: TRBV12-3/TRBV12-4
j_gene: TRBJ2-2
d_gene: NA
abundance: many

CDR3nt: TGTGCCAGCTCACCACCGGCTCCAGGGGGCTCCTACGAGCAGTACTTC
CDR3aa: CASSPPAPGGSYEQYF
v_gene: TRBV18
j_gene: TRBJ2-7
d_gene: TRBD1
abundance: NA

CDR3nt: TGTGCCATCGGGGGGACAGGGTTTGATGAGCAGTTCTTC
CDR3aa: CAIGGTGFDEQFF
v_gene: TRBV10-3
j_gene: TRBJ2-1
d_gene: TRBD1
abundance: NA

CDR3nt: TGCAGTGCTAGGAGGGCAGGATCTGCAGATACGCAGTATTTT
CDR3aa: CSARRAGSADTQYF
v_gene: TRBV20-1
j_gene: TRBJ2-3
d_gene: NA
abundance: many

CDR3nt: TGTGCCAGCAGTGGTCGAGTGGGAGAGCAGTACTTC
CDR3aa: CASSGRVGEQYF
v_gene: TRBV6-5
j_gene: TRBJ2-7
d_gene: NA
abundance: many

CDR3nt: TGTGCCTGGAGTCCTTACACTGAAGCTTTCTTT
CDR3aa: CAWSPYTEAFF
v_gene: TRBV30
j_gene: TRBJ1-1
d_gene: NA
abundance: NA

CDR3nt: TGCAGTGCTAGTAGCACGTTCGTGGGGAACACTGAAGCTTTCTTT
CDR3aa: CSASSTFVGNTEAFF
v_gene: TRBV20-1
j_gene: TRBJ1-1
d_gene: NA
abundance: NA

CDR3nt: TGTGCCAGTAGTGTTGGACAGCTAGGAGCAGAAGCTTTCTTT
CDR3aa: CASSVGQLGAEAFF
v_gene: TRBV19
j_gene: TRBJ1-1
d_gene: NA
abundance: many

CDR3nt: TGTGCCAGTCTCGGACAAGCGGGGATAGCCAAAAACATTCAGTACTTC
CDR3aa: CASLGQAGIAKNIQYF
v_gene: TRBV12-3/TRBV12-4
j_gene: TRBJ2-4
d_gene: TRBD2
abundance: many

CDR3nt: TGTGCCAGCACCCAGACAGGGACGTCAACCGGGGAGCTGTTTTTT
CDR3aa: CASTQTGTSTGELFF
v_gene: TRBV7-8
j_gene: TRBJ2-2
d_gene: TRBD1
abundance: few

CDR3nt: TGTGCCAGCTCACCACTTCTCAACGAGCAGTACTTC
CDR3aa: CASSPLLNEQYF
v_gene: TRBV18
j_gene: TRBJ2-7
d_gene: NA
abundance: many

CDR3nt: TGCAGTGCTAGTGGGGGACAGTCAGGACACAATGAGCAGTTCTTC
CDR3aa: CSASGGQSGHNEQFF
v_gene: TRBV20-1
j_gene: TRBJ2-1
d_gene: TRBD1
abundance: many

CDR3nt: TGTGCCAGCAGCGTGCTGGGACAGAGGAACACTGAAGCTTTCTTT
CDR3aa: CASSVLGQRNTEAFF
v_gene: TRBV9
j_gene: TRBJ1-1
d_gene: TRBD1
abundance: many

CDR3nt: TGCAGTGCCAACAATGACCTATCCTATGGCTACACCTTC
CDR3aa: CSANNDLSYGYTF
v_gene: TRBV20-1
j_gene: TRBJ1-2
d_gene: NA
abundance: many

CDR3nt: TGCGCCAGCAGCCAAGTCTTTCGCAGGGATTTACCTTTATCCCCCCAAGAGACCCAGTACTTC
CDR3aa: CASSQVFRRDLPLSPQETQYF
v_gene: TRBV4-3
j_gene: TRBJ2-5
d_gene: NA
abundance: many

CDR3nt: TGTGCCAGCAGTTTGGCAGGGACACCCCAGCATTTT
CDR3aa: CASSLAGTPQHF
v_gene: TRBV12-3/TRBV12-4
j_gene: TRBJ1-5
d_gene: NA
abundance: many

CDR3nt: TGTGCCTGGACCAGGGGACGGGGCGAGCAGTACTTC
CDR3aa: CAWTRGRGEQYF
v_gene: TRBV30
j_gene: TRBJ2-7
d_gene: NA
abundance: few

CDR3nt: TGCGCCAGCAGCTTAACGATGAGGGCTGTGAACAATGAGCAGTTCTTC
CDR3aa: CASSLTMRAVNNEQFF
v_gene: TRBV5-1
j_gene: TRBJ2-1
d_gene: NA
abundance: many

CDR3nt: TGTGCCAGCAGTAGTCAGGGCACCGGGGAGCTGTTTTTT
CDR3aa: CASSSQGTGELFF
v_gene: TRBV28
j_gene: TRBJ2-2
d_gene: NA
abundance: many